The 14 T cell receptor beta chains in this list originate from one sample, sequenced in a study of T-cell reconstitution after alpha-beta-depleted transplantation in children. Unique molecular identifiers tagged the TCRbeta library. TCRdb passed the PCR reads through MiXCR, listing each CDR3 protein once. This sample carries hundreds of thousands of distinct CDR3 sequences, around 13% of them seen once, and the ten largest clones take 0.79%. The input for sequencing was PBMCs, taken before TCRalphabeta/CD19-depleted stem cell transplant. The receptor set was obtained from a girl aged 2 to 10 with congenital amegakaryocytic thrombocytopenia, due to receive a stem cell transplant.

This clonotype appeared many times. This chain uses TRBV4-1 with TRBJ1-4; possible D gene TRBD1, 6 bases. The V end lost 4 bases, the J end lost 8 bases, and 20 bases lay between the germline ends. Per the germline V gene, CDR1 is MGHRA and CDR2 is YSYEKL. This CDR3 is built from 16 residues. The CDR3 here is CASSLPRGDWKEKLFF. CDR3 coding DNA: TGCGCCAGCAGCCTCCCAAGGGGGGACTGGAAGGAAAAACTGTTTTTT.

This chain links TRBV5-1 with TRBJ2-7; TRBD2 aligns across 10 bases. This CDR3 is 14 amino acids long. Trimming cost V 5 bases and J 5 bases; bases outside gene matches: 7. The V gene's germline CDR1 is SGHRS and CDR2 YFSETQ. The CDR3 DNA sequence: TGCGCCAGCAGTACCACTAGCGGGAACAACGAGCAGTACTTC. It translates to CASSTTSGNNEQYF.

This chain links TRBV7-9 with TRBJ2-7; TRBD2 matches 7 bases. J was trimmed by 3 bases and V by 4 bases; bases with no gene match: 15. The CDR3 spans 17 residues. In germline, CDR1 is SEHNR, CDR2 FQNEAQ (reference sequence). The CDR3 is CASSYSPREGLHYEQYF. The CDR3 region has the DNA TGTGCCAGCAGCTACTCGCCGAGGGAGGGCCTTCACTACGAGCAGTACTTC.

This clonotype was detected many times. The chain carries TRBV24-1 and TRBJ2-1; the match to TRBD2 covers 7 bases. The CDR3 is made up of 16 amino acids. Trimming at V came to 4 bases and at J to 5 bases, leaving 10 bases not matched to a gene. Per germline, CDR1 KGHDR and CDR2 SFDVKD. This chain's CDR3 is CATSDSSGALNNEQFF. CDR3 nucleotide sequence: TGTGCCACCAGTGACTCTAGCGGAGCCCTTAACAATGAGCAGTTCTTC.

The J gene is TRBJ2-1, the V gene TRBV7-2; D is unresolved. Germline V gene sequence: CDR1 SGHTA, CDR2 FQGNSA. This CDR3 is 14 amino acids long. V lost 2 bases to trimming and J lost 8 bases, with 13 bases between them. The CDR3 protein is CASSLRILRDEQFF. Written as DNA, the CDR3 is TGTGCCAGCAGCTTACGGATCCTAAGGGATGAGCAGTTCTTC.

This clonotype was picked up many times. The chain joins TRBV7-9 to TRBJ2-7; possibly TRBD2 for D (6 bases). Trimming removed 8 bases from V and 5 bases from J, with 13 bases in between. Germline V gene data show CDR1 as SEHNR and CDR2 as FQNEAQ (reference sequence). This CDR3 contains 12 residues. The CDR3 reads CASGGAGNEQYF. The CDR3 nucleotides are TGTGCCAGCGGCGGGGCGGGAAACGAGCAGTACTTC.

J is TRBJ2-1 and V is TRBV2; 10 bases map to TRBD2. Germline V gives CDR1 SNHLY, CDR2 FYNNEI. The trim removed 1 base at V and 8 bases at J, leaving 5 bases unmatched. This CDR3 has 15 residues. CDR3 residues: CASSEGLAGAHEQFF. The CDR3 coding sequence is TGTGCCAGCAGTGAAGGTCTAGCGGGAGCCCATGAGCAGTTCTTC.

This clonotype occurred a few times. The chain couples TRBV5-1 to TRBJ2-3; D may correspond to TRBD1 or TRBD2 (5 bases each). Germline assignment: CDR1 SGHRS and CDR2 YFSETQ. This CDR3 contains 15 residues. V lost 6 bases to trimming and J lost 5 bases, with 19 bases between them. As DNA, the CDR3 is TGCGCCAGCACCCCCCAGGGTGGCGCGGGAGATACGCAGTATTTT. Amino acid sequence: CASTPQGGAGDTQYF. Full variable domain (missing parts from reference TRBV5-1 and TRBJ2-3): KAGVTQTPRYLIKTRGQQVTLSCSPISGHRSVSWYQQTPGQGLQFLFEYFSETQRNKGNFPGRFSGRQFSNSRSEMNVSTLELGDSALYLCASTPQGGAGDTQYFGPGTRLTVL.

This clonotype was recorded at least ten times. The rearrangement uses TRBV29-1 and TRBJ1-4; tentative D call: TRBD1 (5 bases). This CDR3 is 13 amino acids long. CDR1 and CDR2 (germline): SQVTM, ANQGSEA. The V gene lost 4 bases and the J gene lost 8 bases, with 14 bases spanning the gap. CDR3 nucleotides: TGCAGCGTTGTCGTCGGCAGGGACGAAAAACTGTTTTTT. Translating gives CSVVVGRDEKLFF.

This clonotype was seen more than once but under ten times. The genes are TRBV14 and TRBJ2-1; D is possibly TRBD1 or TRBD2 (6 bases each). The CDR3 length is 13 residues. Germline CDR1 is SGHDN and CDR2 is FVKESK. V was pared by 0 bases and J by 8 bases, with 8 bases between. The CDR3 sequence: CASSQDRGHEQFF. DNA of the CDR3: TGTGCCAGCAGCCAAGATCGGGGGCATGAGCAGTTCTTC.

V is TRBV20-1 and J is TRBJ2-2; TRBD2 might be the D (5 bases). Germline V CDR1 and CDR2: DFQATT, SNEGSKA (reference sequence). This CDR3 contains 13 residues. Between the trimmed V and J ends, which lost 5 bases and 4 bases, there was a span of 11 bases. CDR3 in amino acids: CSAGGAGTGELFF. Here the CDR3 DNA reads TGCAGTGCTGGAGGTGCCGGCACCGGGGAGCTGTTTTTT.

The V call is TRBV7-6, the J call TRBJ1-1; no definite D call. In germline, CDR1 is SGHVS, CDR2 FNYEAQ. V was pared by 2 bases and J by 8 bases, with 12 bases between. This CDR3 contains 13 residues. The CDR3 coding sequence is TGTGCCAGCAGCTTATATGGGCGCTCAGAAGCTTTCTTT. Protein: CASSLYGRSEAFF.

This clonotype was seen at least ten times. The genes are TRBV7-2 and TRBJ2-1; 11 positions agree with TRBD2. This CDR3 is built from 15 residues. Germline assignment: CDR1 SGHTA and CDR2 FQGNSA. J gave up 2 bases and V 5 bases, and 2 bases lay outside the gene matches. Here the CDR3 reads CASSQTSGTYNEQFF. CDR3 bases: TGTGCCAGCAGCCAGACTAGCGGGACCTACAATGAGCAGTTCTTC.

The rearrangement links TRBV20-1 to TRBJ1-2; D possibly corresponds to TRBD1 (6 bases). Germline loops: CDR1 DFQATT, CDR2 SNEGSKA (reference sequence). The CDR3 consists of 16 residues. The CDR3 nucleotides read TGCAGCCCCGGTAATCGACAGGCCTACACTAACTATGGCTACACCTTC. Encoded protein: CSPGNRQAYTNYGYTF.